This T cell receptor beta chain was observed in a study of T-cell memory formation after mild COVID-19. As for the study in general: Most TCR clusters belonged to a single donor. Whole-study results and caveats: Clones contracting over day 15 to 85 were CD4/CD8 balanced, with later expanders leaning CD4+. Mostly located in CM and EM were contracting CD4+ clones, with contracting CD8+ clones located in EMRA.

Germline CDR1 is KGHSH and CDR2 is LQKENI. Trimming shortened V by 4 bases and J by 5 bases, and 17 bases separated the two germline ends. The CDR3 length is 15 residues. A 5'RACE reaction primed in the constant segment made cDNA libraries of TCR alpha and TCR beta, and these carried sample barcodes and UMIs. TCRdb called the 5' RACE reads again in MiXCR, with one record for every CDR3 protein. The data hold fewer than 700,000 distinct CDR3 sequences, with about 20% observed a single time. Comment on this clonotype: As yet, its antigen is unknown.

This receptor was identified in an adult woman who had mild COVID-19 (a few samples of this study predate the infection). Cell type and time point are not known. The chain carries TRBV18 and TRBJ2-5; D may correspond to TRBD1 or TRBD2 (5 bases each). The specimen sequenced was PBMCs or a T cell subset sorted from them (not recorded which). Written as DNA, the CDR3 is TGTGCCAGCTCACAACGAGGGATGCCAGGGGAGACCCAGTACTTC. It codes for CASSQRGMPGETQYF. The full variable domain, completed using reference TRBV18 and TRBJ2-5, is NAGVMQNPRHLVRRRGQEARLRCSPMKGHSHVYWYRQLPEEGLKFMVYLQKENIIDESGMPKERFSAEFPKEGPSILRIQQVVRGDSAAYFCASSQRGMPGETQYFGPGTRLLVL.